A single sample is the source of the 10 T cell receptor beta chains below, sequenced in a study of Graves' ophthalmopathy and Graves' hyperthyroidism. Amplification targeted the TCR beta CDR3 regions, with RNA transcripts as the source material. In the first round, RT-PCR was carried out with HTBI primers, and a multiplex PCR formed the second round. A single record per CDR3 protein comes from TCRdb applying MiXCR to the multiplex PCR reads. The sample lists over 450,000 distinct CDR3 sequences, around 14% occurring once. Sequencing input: blood. The receptors stem from a woman in her 30s with Graves' ophthalmopathy.

This clonotype has at least ten counts. The rearrangement uses TRBV28 and TRBJ1-1; 8 nucleotides match TRBD1. Germline V gene sequence: CDR1 MDHEN, CDR2 SYDVKM. Germline trimming cut 5 bases from V and 1 base from J; bases unmatched to any gene: 6. CDR3 length: 15 amino acids. The CDR3 sequence is CASSRDRITNTEAFF. CDR3 DNA: TGTGCCAGCAGTCGGGACAGGATAACGAACACTGAAGCTTTCTTT.

The table lists this clonotype with many counts. The rearrangement joins TRBV5-1 to TRBJ1-2, with TRBD1 as a possible D gene (5 bases). The germline V gene encodes CDR1 SGHRS and CDR2 YFSETQ. The V end lost 4 bases, the J end lost 4 bases, and 8 bases lay between the germline ends. The CDR3 is made up of 12 amino acids. The CDR3 nucleotides are TGCGCCAGCAGCGGGGCCTTCTATGGCTACACCTTC. Amino acids: CASSGAFYGYTF.

This clonotype was observed many times. The chain uses TRBV6-1 and TRBJ1-1; D may be TRBD1 (5 bases). Germline assignment: CDR1 MNHNS and CDR2 SASEGT. The CDR3 has 11 residues. V gave up 7 bases and J gave up 4 bases, with 7 bases separating them. CDR3 sequence (DNA): TGTGCCAGCACTCAGGGCACTGAAGCTTTCTTT. As protein: CASTQGTEAFF.

J is TRBJ2-2 and V is TRBV30; 9 nucleotides align to TRBD2. After removal of 6 bases from V and 5 bases from J, the junction contained 7 bases not matched to a gene. Germline CDR1 GTSNPN, CDR2 SVGIG (reference sequence). The CDR3 is 14 residues long. DNA for the CDR3: TGTGCCTGTCTTGTGCGGGGGGGGACCGGGGAGCTGTTTTTT. It yields the protein CACLVRGGTGELFF.

This clonotype has ten or more counts. The chain combines TRBV18 with TRBJ2-7; D is perhaps TRBD1 (5 bases). Germline V gives CDR1 KGHSH, CDR2 LQKENI. The V gene lost 0 bases and the J gene lost 6 bases, with 9 bases spanning the gap. The CDR3 is 13 residues long. The CDR3 DNA reads TGTGCCAGCTCACCACCTCAGGGAAGCGAGCAGTACTTC. It is translated as CASSPPQGSEQYF.

This clonotype was detected many times. V usage is TRBV6-1 and J usage is TRBJ1-2; TRBD1 is a possible D gene (6 bases). The CDR3 has 15 residues. Germline lookup yields CDR1 MNHNS and CDR2 SASEGT. Trimming removed 4 bases from V and 4 bases from J, with 16 bases in between. The CDR3 sequence: CASSARRDNTYGYTF. The CDR3 nucleotides are TGTGCCAGCAGTGCCCGGCGGGACAATACCTATGGCTACACCTTC.

This clonotype was seen at least ten times. The rearrangement joins TRBV15 to TRBJ2-1, with 10 bases identical to TRBD2. The CDR3 has 19 residues. V shed 0 bases and J 8 bases; nucleotides not matched to a gene: 16. Germline-derived CDR1 and CDR2 are LNHNV and YYDKDF (reference sequence). The CDR3 loop reads CATSREASGRPFALDEQFF. The CDR3 DNA reads TGTGCCACCAGCAGAGAGGCTAGCGGGAGACCGTTTGCTTTGGATGAGCAGTTCTTC.

In its sample, this clonotype was seen many times. The chain is built from TRBV30 and TRBJ2-7; perhaps TRBD1 as D (5 bases). V dropped 0 bases and J dropped 2 bases, with 14 bases sitting between them. From germline, CDR1 is GTSNPN and CDR2 SVGIG (reference sequence). The CDR3 is 15 amino acids. CDR3 amino acids: CAWSVPLGRAYEQYF. The CDR3 DNA sequence: TGTGCCTGGAGTGTACCCTTGGGCAGGGCCTACGAGCAGTACTTC.

The rearrangement links TRBV6-2 or TRBV6-3 to TRBJ1-1; D unclear. This CDR3 spans 15 amino acids. Per the germline V gene, CDR1 is MNHEY and CDR2 is SVGEGT. Between the trimmed V and J ends, which lost 5 bases and 1 base, there was a span of 14 bases. The chain's CDR3 is CASSPRPPPNTEAFF. The CDR3 DNA sequence: TGTGCCAGCAGTCCCCGGCCTCCGCCGAACACTGAAGCTTTCTTT.

This clonotype was recorded at least ten times. The chain carries TRBV6-2 or TRBV6-3 and TRBJ2-7; 7 bases fit TRBD2. Germline V CDR1 and CDR2: MNHEY, SVGEGT. This CDR3 contains 15 residues. J gave up 0 bases and V 6 bases, and 8 bases lay outside the gene matches. CDR3 region: CASSWDYTDSYEQYF. CDR3 coding DNA: TGTGCCAGCAGCTGGGACTATACCGACTCCTACGAGCAGTACTTC.